The 6 T cell receptor beta chains in this list originate from one sample, sequenced in a study of T cell responses to AZD1222 COVID-19 vaccine. Sequenced by immunoSEQ multiplex PCR; TCRdb stores in-frame clones only, minus some. Of 150,000 to 200,000 clones in the sample, roughly nine tenths were seen once. The source material was peripheral blood, sampled 28 days after the second AZD1222 dose. These receptors were collected from an adult who received the AZD1222 COVID-19 vaccine.

This clone was seen once. The chain is built from TRBV6-5 and TRBJ2-7, with D hard to call. Germline CDR1 reads MNHEY; CDR2 reads SVGAGI. CDR3 length: 13 residues. Trimming pared 9 bases from V and 3 bases from J, leaving 15 bases between. CDR3 sequence: CASMRGDLYEQYF. The CDR3 coding sequence is TGTGCCAGTATGCGAGGAGACCTCTACGAGCAGTACTTC.

This chain connects TRBV12-3 or TRBV12-4 to TRBJ1-1; D is unclear. CDR3 length: 13 amino acids. V was trimmed by 4 bases and J by 11 bases, leaving 17 bases between them. The CDR3 bases are TGTGCCAGCAGTTCAGCTACCCGGGGTGAGGCTTTCTTT. Translated, it gives CASSSATRGEAFF.

The rearrangement links TRBV2 to TRBJ1-2; 8 bases align to TRBD1. This CDR3 spans 19 amino acids. Unmatched junction bases numbered 19, after V lost 7 bases and J lost 0 bases. Germline V gene sequence: CDR1 SNHLY, CDR2 FYNNEI. This CDR3 is CASNPPGVGRGRANYGYTF. CDR3 sequence (DNA): TGTGCCAGCAACCCCCCGGGAGTGGGCAGGGGGCGAGCTAACTATGGCTACACCTTC.

The genes are TRBV5-1 and TRBJ2-1; possibly TRBD1 for D (5 bases). CDR1 is SGHRS, CDR2 YFSETQ, per germline. The CDR3 covers 14 residues. Trimming took off 5 bases at V and 4 bases at J, with 13 bases between the two ends. CDR3: CASRAGQLYNEQFF. CDR3 bases: TGCGCCAGCAGGGCCGGACAACTTTACAATGAGCAGTTCTTC.

The chain has TRBV24-1 and TRBJ1-4, with a possible D match to TRBD1 (6 bases). Per germline, CDR1 KGHDR and CDR2 SFDVKD. Trimming removed 3 bases at V and 3 bases at J, with 13 bases between. This CDR3 has 16 amino acids. The CDR3, as DNA: TGTGCCACCAGTGATGCGACGGGGGCGGCTAATGAAAAACTGTTTTTT. Residues: CATSDATGAANEKLFF.

The V gene is TRBV20-1, the J gene TRBJ1-3; the D is unclear. From germline, CDR1 is DFQATT and CDR2 SNEGSKA (reference sequence). Trimming removed 3 bases from V and 2 bases from J, with 11 bases in between. CDR3 length equals 14 residues. This CDR3 is CSASWRVAGNTIYF. CDR3 DNA: TGCAGTGCTAGTTGGAGGGTGGCTGGAAACACCATATATTTT.